Listed here are 22 T cell receptor beta chains from one sample, sequenced in a study of cytomegalovirus exposure and HLA in healthy donors (dated by TCRdb to 2017 to 2019). The library was obtained by the immunoSEQ multiplex PCR assay. For the multiplex PCR, a mixture combining 60 forward primers for TCR Vbeta segments and 13 reverse primers for TCR Jbeta segments was used. TCRdb limited this immuneACCESS table to in-frame rearrangements with V and J called. A share of clones is missing; checked studies link under half to unresolved V genes, and the rest is unexplained. This sample is represented by 130,000 or so clones; roughly three quarters of them were singletons. 0.94% of the sample is held by the ten biggest clonotypes. The sample consisted of PBMCs. These receptors originate from a woman aged 55-69 years in good health and CMV-seronegative.

This chain uses TRBV19 with TRBJ2-1; 7 nucleotides line up with TRBD2. This CDR3 is 17 amino acids long. The ends lost 3 bases at V and 9 bases at J; junction bases unmatched: 17. The germline gives CDR1 LNHDA, CDR2 SQIVND (reference sequence). The CDR3 DNA follows: TGTGCCAGTAGTATCAAGGGTAGCGGGTACTGGTTGGGTGAGCAGTTCTTC. Protein: CASSIKGSGYWLGEQFF.

As regards this clone: One end of the junction does not line up with germline, which may come from a read error. The chain joins TRBV7-3 to TRBJ2-7, with D tentatively TRBD2 (5 bases). There are 15 residues in the CDR3. CDR1 is SGHTA, CDR2 FQGTGA, per germline. CDR3 nucleotides: TGTGCCAGCAGCGCCGGAGGCGCGAGGACCTACGGGCAGTACTTC. This translates into CASSAGGARTYGQYF.

V and J are TRBV5-6 and TRBJ1-2, with D perhaps matching TRBD1 (5 bases). Germline V gene sequence: CDR1 SGHDT, CDR2 YYEEEE. The V and J ends lost 1 base and 0 bases respectively, with 7 bases between them. The CDR3 length is 14 residues. CDR3 region: CASSLQGTNYGYTF. CDR3 coding DNA: TGTGCCAGCAGCTTGCAGGGAACTAACTATGGCTACACCTTC.

This clone turned up a few times. The V gene is TRBV7-9, the J gene TRBJ1-1, with unresolved D. CDR3 length: 14 residues. Trimming pared 5 bases from V and 3 bases from J, leaving 13 bases between. Germline V gives CDR1 SEHNR, CDR2 FQNEAQ (reference sequence). The CDR3 loop is CASSPEYGDTEAFF. The CDR3 nucleotides read TGTGCCAGCAGCCCAGAATACGGGGACACTGAAGCTTTCTTT.

A note on this clone: This specimen includes other DNA sequences encoding the same CDR3. The chain uses TRBV10-1 and TRBJ2-3; tentative D call: TRBD1 (7 bases). V gave up 3 bases and J gave up 3 bases, with 10 bases separating them. The length of the CDR3 is 14 residues. The V gene's germline CDR1 is WNHNN and CDR2 SYGVQD (reference sequence). CDR3 sequence (DNA): TGCGCCAGCAGTGACTCAGGGGGGACAGATACGCAGTATTTT. This codes for CASSDSGGTDTQYF.

V and J are TRBV5-8 and TRBJ2-5, with 9 bases matching TRBD2. Per the germline V gene, CDR1 is SGHTS and CDR2 is YDEGEE. V lost 6 bases to trimming and J lost 4 bases; unmatched junction nucleotides: 10. The length of the CDR3 is 15 residues. Here the CDR3 DNA reads TGTGCCAGCACCTTAAGCGGGGGGCTTGGAGAGACCCAGTACTTC. Its translation is CASTLSGGLGETQYF.

This chain connects TRBV27 to TRBJ2-7; D remains unclear. CDR1 is MNHEY, CDR2 SMNVEV, per germline (reference sequence). The CDR3 has 13 residues. Trimming cost V 4 bases and J 6 bases, with 13 bases left between them. This chain's CDR3 is CASSYVGSTEQYF. For the CDR3, the DNA is TGTGCCAGCAGTTATGTTGGCAGTACCGAGCAGTACTTC.

The chain combines TRBV7-3 with TRBJ2-5, with 11 bases aligning to TRBD1. The CDR3 totals 14 residues. Germline lookup yields CDR1 SGHTA and CDR2 FQGTGA. V was clipped by 5 bases and J by 6 bases; unmatched bases: 5. This CDR3 is CASSTGQGAKTQYF. In DNA, the CDR3 is TGTGCCAGCAGCACCGGACAGGGGGCTAAGACCCAGTACTTC.

The V and J genes are TRBV21-1 and TRBJ1-5; TRBD1 reflects the table's D call only, with no check against the DNA. TRBV21-1 is a documented pseudogene. CDR3 length equals 16 residues. Written as DNA, the CDR3 is TGTGCCAGCAGCAAAGTGCATGGGGCTGGCAATCAGCCCCAGCATTTT. Residues: CASSKVHGAGNQPQHF.

The chain joins TRBV14 to TRBJ2-1; D is perhaps TRBD1 (6 bases). The germline V and J ends were trimmed by 0 bases and 8 bases, with 17 bases remaining between them. The length of the CDR3 is 16 residues. The germline V gene encodes CDR1 SGHDN and CDR2 FVKESK. The CDR3 nucleotides read TGTGCCAGCAGCCAAGAGGGGTGGCAGGGGAGCGATGAGCAGTTCTTC. Amino acid sequence: CASSQEGWQGSDEQFF. The variable domain in full, with the rest retrieved from reference TRBV14 and TRBJ2-1, is EAGVTQFPSHSVIEKGQTVTLRCDPISGHDNLYWYRRVMGKEIKFLLHFVKESKQDESGMPNNRFLAERTGGTYSTLKVQPAELEDSGVYFCASSQEGWQGSDEQFFGPGTRLTVL.

The chain uses TRBV11-2 and TRBJ2-7; a possible D gene is TRBD2 (7 bases). The germline CDR1 and CDR2 sequences are SGHAT and FQNNGV. Trimming took off 1 base at V and 4 bases at J, with 11 bases between the two ends. The CDR3 contains 14 residues. In DNA form, the CDR3 reads TGTGCCAGCAGCTTAGCTAGGGGGGGATACGAGCAGTACTTC. Translation: CASSLARGGYEQYF.

The V and J genes are TRBV27 and TRBJ2-7; a weak D match, TRBD2 (6 bases). The CDR3 extends over 13 amino acids. V was shortened by 5 bases and J by 3 bases, with 11 bases between the two germline ends. The germline V gene has CDR1 MNHEY and CDR2 SMNVEV (reference sequence). Here the CDR3 reads CASSRGTFYEQYF. Written as DNA, the CDR3 is TGTGCCAGCAGTCGAGGGACTTTCTACGAGCAGTACTTC.

V is TRBV6-6 and J is TRBJ2-7, with 7 bases identical to TRBD1. Germline V gives CDR1 MNHNY, CDR2 SVGAGI (reference sequence). This CDR3 is 16 amino acids long. V shed 0 bases, J shed 0 bases, and the junction held 5 bases outside the gene matches. CDR3 nucleotides: TGTGCCAGCAGTTACTCGGGGACAGAGGTCTCCTACGAGCAGTACTTC. It encodes CASSYSGTEVSYEQYF.

The V gene is TRBV4-1, the J gene TRBJ2-5; TRBD1 agrees at 9 bases. Germline values: CDR1 MGHRA, CDR2 YSYEKL. Trimming at V came to 6 bases and at J to 3 bases, leaving 2 bases not matched to a gene. CDR3 length: 13 amino acids. CDR3 in DNA: TGCGCCAGCAGAAGACAGGGGGAAGAGACCCAGTACTTC. This translates into CASRRQGEETQYF.

The V gene is TRBV5-4, the J gene TRBJ1-2, with a tentative D call TRBD1 (5 bases). Germline V gene data show CDR1 as SGHNT and CDR2 as YYREEE (reference sequence). V was cut by 4 bases and J by 4 bases, with 14 bases left in between. The CDR3 is 14 residues long. Here the CDR3 DNA reads TGTGCCAGCAGCCCTACAGGCTCCTCCTATGGCTACACCTTC. This translates into CASSPTGSSYGYTF.

This chain links TRBV5-1 with TRBJ1-4; 10 positions agree with TRBD1. Germline V gene sequence: CDR1 SGHRS, CDR2 YFSETQ. This CDR3 spans 19 amino acids. J lost 0 bases, V lost 1 base, and 9 bases had no gene match. The CDR3 reads CASSLTGTGDYPTNEKLFF. In DNA, the CDR3 is TGCGCCAGCAGCTTGACCGGGACAGGGGACTACCCAACTAATGAAAAACTGTTTTTT.

The chain uses TRBV7-6 and TRBJ2-2; D is possibly TRBD2 (6 bases). Germline CDR1 SGHVS, CDR2 FNYEAQ. CDR3 length: 17 amino acids. V gave up 0 bases and J gave up 5 bases, with 16 bases separating them. CDR3: CASSLALGGGGTGELFF. CDR3 in DNA: TGTGCCAGCAGCTTAGCGCTCGGGGGTGGAGGTACCGGGGAGCTGTTTTTT. Filled out from reference TRBV7-6 and TRBJ2-2, the complete variable domain reads GAGVSQSPRYKVTKRGQDVALRCDPISGHVSLYWYRQALGQGPEFLTYFNYEAQQDKSGLPNDRFSAERPEGSISTLTIQRTEQRDSAMYRCASSLALGGGGTGELFFGEGSRLTVL.

The V gene is TRBV19, the J gene TRBJ1-5; D is possibly TRBD1 (6 bases). The germline V gene encodes CDR1 LNHDA and CDR2 SQIVND (reference sequence). The CDR3 extends over 14 amino acids. V gave up 4 bases and J gave up 8 bases, with 15 bases separating them. CDR3 residues: CASSKHRDSEPQHF. CDR3 nucleotides: TGTGCCAGTAGTAAACACAGGGATTCGGAGCCCCAGCATTTT.

The J gene is TRBJ2-7, the V gene TRBV12-5; no clear D. This CDR3 is built from 15 residues. V gave up 6 bases and J gave up 6 bases, with 21 bases separating them. Germline CDR1 LGHNT, CDR2 FRNRAP. CDR3 region: CASGNLPSPPGEQYF. CDR3 nucleotide sequence: TGTGCTAGTGGCAACTTACCATCACCGCCGGGCGAGCAGTACTTC.

The chain links TRBV5-1 to TRBJ2-1, with 11 bases lining up with TRBD2. The CDR3 loop spans 14 amino acids. V lost 2 bases to trimming and J lost 9 bases; unmatched junction nucleotides: 4. Germline CDR1 SGHRS, CDR2 YFSETQ. The DNA for the CDR3 is TGCGCCAGCAGCTTCGACCTAGCGGGAGGTGAGCAGTTCTTC. Protein: CASSFDLAGGEQFF.

The chain couples TRBV11-2 to TRBJ1-4; no definite D call. With 7 bases removed from V and 1 base from J, the gap between germline ends came to 10 bases. Germline V gene data show CDR1 as SGHAT and CDR2 as FQNNGV. The CDR3 has 14 amino acids. The chain's CDR3 is CASTKTITNEKLFF. CDR3 in DNA: TGTGCCAGCACCAAGACAATAACTAATGAAAAACTGTTTTTT.

A word on this clone: The identical CDR3 is also encoded by other nucleotide sequences in the sample. The chain uses TRBV28 and TRBJ2-7; the D is unclear. V lost 4 bases and J lost 7, with 8 bases in between. Germline CDR1 MDHEN, CDR2 SYDVKM. CDR3 length equals 11 residues. This CDR3 reads CASSSRYEQYF. In nucleotides, the CDR3 is TGTGCCAGCAGTTCCCGTTATGAGCAGTACTTC.